This is a list of T cell receptor beta chains from one sample in a study of T cell repertoires in cytomegalovirus infection. One entry per CDR3 protein, called by TCRdb with MiXCR from the reads. The sample gives 600,000 to 700,000 distinct CDR3 sequences, approximately 33% of which show up once; 15% to 20% is in the top ten. These receptors are not linked to any known antigen. This sample comprised cultured PBMCs, obtained from culture after CMV antigen stimulation. The receptors were gathered from a human donor in good health (CMV status not recorded). Some clones in this sample may be carry-over from other donors' samples. Each CDR3 is given without its conserved first and last residue.

V gene	CDR3 length	J gene	CDR3 protein
TRBV24-1	10	TRBJ2-3	ATSLGSDTQY
TRBV6-1	13	TRBJ2-1	ASSTFRDYRTGQF
TRBV4-1	14	TRBJ2-5	ASSQGDRGHRETQY
TRBV19	11	TRBJ1-2	ASSSRALYGYT
TRBV2	13	TRBJ2-7	ASSQTVGSSYEQY
TRBV12-3/TRBV12-4	10	TRBJ2-2	ASARGTGELF
TRBV7-6	11	TRBJ2-5	ASSRRSQETQY
TRBV12-3/TRBV12-4	12	TRBJ1-1	ASSLAGLDTEAF
TRBV7-2	17	TRBJ1-2	ASSLRRGRGAATNYGYT
TRBV20-1	11	TRBJ1-2	RLGGAGNYGYT
TRBV12-3/TRBV12-4	12	TRBJ1-6	ASSLPGVNSPLH
TRBV19	12	TRBJ2-1	ASSKRGGINEQF
TRBV6-6	12	TRBJ1-2	ASSDQGPNYGYT
TRBV7-6	11	TRBJ1-4	ASSFGGREKLF
TRBV19	14	TRBJ1-5	ASSIVTGKVGQPQH
TRBV7-9	14	TRBJ1-5	ASSLAGAGGNQPQH
TRBV7-6	15	TRBJ2-5	ASSFYRDLMYQETQY
TRBV7-6	11	TRBJ1-2	ASSLQDRGGYT